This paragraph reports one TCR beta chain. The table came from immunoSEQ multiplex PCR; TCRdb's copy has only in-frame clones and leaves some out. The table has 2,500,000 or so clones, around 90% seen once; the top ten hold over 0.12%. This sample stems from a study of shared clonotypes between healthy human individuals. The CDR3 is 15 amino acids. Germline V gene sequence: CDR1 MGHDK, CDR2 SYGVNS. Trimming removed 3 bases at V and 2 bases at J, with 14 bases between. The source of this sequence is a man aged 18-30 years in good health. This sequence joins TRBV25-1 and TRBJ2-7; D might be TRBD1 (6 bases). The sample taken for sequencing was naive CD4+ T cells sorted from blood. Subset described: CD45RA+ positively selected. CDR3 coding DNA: TGTGCCAGCAGTGAGGGACAAACCTTAACCTACGAGCAGTACTTC. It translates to CASSEGQTLTYEQYF.